The 3 T cell receptor beta chains listed next were all sequenced from one sample in a study of blood T cell repertoires in COVID-19. Clones were read by immunoSEQ multiplex PCR, and TCRdb kept only the in-frame ones, dropping some. The sample has some 130,000 clones, about 92% seen once. Sequenced sample: peripheral blood. The receptor set was obtained from a man aged 60 to 75 with COVID-19, enrolled during active disease.

The chain couples TRBV12-3 or TRBV12-4 to TRBJ2-4; tentative D call: TRBD2 (5 bases). V lost 5 bases and J 10 bases, leaving 15 bases between the germline ends. The CDR3 sequence is 13 residues long. CDR3 DNA: TGTGCCAGCAGTCCGGACTTGGTTGGGATTCAGTACTTC. Its translation is CASSPDLVGIQYF.

This chain uses TRBV18 with TRBJ1-1; 9 bases line up with TRBD1. The CDR3 runs 16 residues. The V segment lost 5 bases and the J segment 1 base; nucleotides outside the gene matches: 8. CDR1 is KGHSH, CDR2 LQKENI, per germline. This CDR3 is CASSAGQGGSNTEAFF. CDR3 nucleotides: TGTGCCAGCTCAGCGGGACAGGGTGGGTCGAACACTGAAGCTTTCTTT.

The chain uses TRBV5-1 and TRBJ2-7; no clear D gene. The CDR3 runs 15 residues. Germline V gives CDR1 SGHRS, CDR2 YFSETQ. V lost 3 bases and J 1 base, leaving 14 bases between the germline ends. CDR3 in DNA: TGCGCCAGCAGCTGGATCTTTGGAGTTTCCTACGAGCAGTACTTC. It codes for CASSWIFGVSYEQYF.